Below are 14 T cell receptor beta chains sequenced from a single sample in a study of T cell repertoires in ileal Crohn's disease. This table comes from immunoSEQ multiplex PCR, and its TCRdb copy is limited to in-frame clones, with some not included. The sample holds roughly 5,100 clones, around 85% seen once. Sequencing was performed on ileal tissue. Receptors originate from an adult with Crohn's disease.

The chain joins TRBV9 to TRBJ1-6; TRBD1 matches at 8 bases. Germline lookup yields CDR1 SGDLS and CDR2 YYNGEE. The V segment lost 4 bases and the J segment 6 bases; nucleotides outside the gene matches: 6. The CDR3 totals 15 residues. The CDR3 DNA sequence: TGTGCCAGCAGCTTTCTTACAGGGGGTAATTCACCCCTCCACTTT. Protein: CASSFLTGGNSPLHF.

Here the CDR3 reads CASSEGTATYEQYF. CDR3 nucleotides: TGTGCCAGCAGTGAAGGTACAGCAACCTACGAGCAGTACTTC. This chain links TRBV2 with TRBJ2-7; D is ambiguous. From germline, CDR1 is SNHLY and CDR2 FYNNEI. The CDR3 has 14 amino acids. V lost 1 base and J lost 2, with 9 bases in between.

The chain couples TRBV10-3 to TRBJ2-1; tentatively, D is TRBD1 (5 bases). Germline V gene sequence: CDR1 ENHRY, CDR2 SYGVKD. This CDR3 region has 15 residues. V gave up 0 bases and J gave up 6 bases, with 12 bases separating them. The CDR3 nucleotides are TGTGCCATCAGTGAGTCGCCGGACACAATCAATGAGCAGTTCTTC. Protein: CAISESPDTINEQFF.

This chain links TRBV5-1 with TRBJ2-5; TRBD2 matches at 13 bases. V shed 5 bases, J shed 1 base, and the junction held 5 bases outside the gene matches. CDR1 and CDR2 (germline): SGHRS, YFSETQ. The CDR3 is 16 amino acids. The CDR3 loop reads CASRGTSGDFQETQYF. DNA of the CDR3: TGCGCCAGCAGGGGGACTAGCGGGGACTTCCAAGAGACCCAGTACTTC.

The V and J genes are TRBV6-4 and TRBJ2-2, with D tentatively TRBD1 (6 bases). Trimming shortened V by 4 bases and J by 3 bases, and 9 bases separated the two germline ends. The CDR3 extends over 14 amino acids. Germline V gives CDR1 MRHNA, CDR2 SNTAGT. CDR3 sequence reads: CASSGGPDTGELFF. The CDR3 DNA reads TGTGCCAGCAGTGGGGGGCCGGACACCGGGGAGCTGTTTTTT.

The chain is built from TRBV5-1 and TRBJ1-3; no reliable D call. Germline V gene lookup returns CDR1 SGHRS and CDR2 YFSETQ. Trimming left V 0 bases short and J 0 bases short, with 10 bases between. The CDR3 runs to 16 residues. In DNA form, the CDR3 reads TGCGCCAGCAGCTTGGGGACTTCAATCTCTGGAAACACCATATATTTT. It codes for CASSLGTSISGNTIYF.

The genes are TRBV30 and TRBJ1-1; no definite D call. Germline V gives CDR1 GTSNPN, CDR2 SVGIG (reference sequence). Trimming removed 4 bases at V and 2 bases at J, with 11 bases between. The CDR3 spans 13 residues. Here the CDR3 reads CAWNPGQNTEAFF. CDR3 in DNA: TGTGCCTGGAACCCAGGCCAAAACACTGAAGCTTTCTTT.

The rearrangement joins TRBV6-8 to TRBJ2-7; TRBD2 matches at 8 bases. V lost 0 bases and J lost 0; bases outside the gene matches: 4. From germline, CDR1 is MNHGY and CDR2 SAAAGT. The CDR3 length is 16 residues. CDR3 bases: TGTGCCAGCAGTTACTCGAAGGGGACTAGCTCCTACGAGCAGTACTTC. This gives the protein CASSYSKGTSSYEQYF.

This clone was detected only once. J is TRBJ1-1 and V is TRBV7-8, with D tentatively TRBD1 (5 bases). Germline-derived CDR1 and CDR2 are SGHVS and FQNEAQ. The CDR3 has 12 residues. The V end lost 1 base, the J end lost 10 bases, and 10 bases lay between the germline ends. CDR3 sequence (DNA): TGTGCCAGCAGCTTAGTGGGGGGGAGAGCTTTCTTT. Protein product: CASSLVGGRAFF. Drawing the rest from reference TRBV7-8 and TRBJ1-1, the complete variable domain is GAGVSQSPRYKVAKRGQDVALRCDPISGHVSLFWYQQALGQGPEFLTYFQNEAQLDKSGLPSDRFFAERPEGSVSTLKIQRTQQEDSAVYLCASSLVGGRAFFGQGTRLTVV.

The chain is built from TRBV7-9 and TRBJ2-3; maybe TRBD2 (5 bases). The germline CDR1 and CDR2 sequences are SEHNR and FQNEAQ (reference sequence). This CDR3 is 16 amino acids long. V was trimmed by 6 bases and J by 2 bases, leaving 18 bases between them. The CDR3: CASSPGSGTPTDTQYF. CDR3 DNA: TGTGCCAGCAGTCCTGGATCGGGAACCCCCACAGATACGCAGTATTTT.

The chain carries TRBV2 and TRBJ1-5; D not resolved. Germline CDR1 is SNHLY and CDR2 is FYNNEI. V was trimmed by 6 bases and J by 1 base, leaving 7 bases between them. There are 13 residues in the CDR3. CDR3: CASRSHSNQPQHF. DNA for the CDR3: TGTGCCAGCAGAAGCCACAGCAATCAGCCCCAGCATTTT.

V and J are TRBV27 and TRBJ2-3; 9 bases fit TRBD2. The CDR3 totals 17 residues. Germline V gene sequence: CDR1 MNHEY, CDR2 SMNVEV (reference sequence). Trimming at V came to 2 bases and at J to 4 bases, leaving 10 bases not matched to a gene. The CDR3 is CASSLSIPGLAPDTQYF. CDR3 nucleotide sequence: TGTGCCAGCAGTTTAAGCATACCGGGACTAGCCCCAGATACGCAGTATTTT.

CDR3 region: CASSLAFVRGATEAFF. As DNA, the CDR3 is TGCGCCAGCAGCTTGGCCTTTGTTCGGGGAGCCACTGAAGCTTTCTTT. This sequence joins TRBV5-1 and TRBJ1-1; D gene ambiguous. CDR1 and CDR2 (germline): SGHRS, YFSETQ. The CDR3 covers 16 residues. V dropped 0 bases and J dropped 4 bases, with 16 bases sitting between them. Full variable domain (remainder filled in from reference TRBV5-1 and TRBJ1-1): KAGVTQTPRYLIKTRGQQVTLSCSPISGHRSVSWYQQTPGQGLQFLFEYFSETQRNKGNFPGRFSGRQFSNSRSEMNVSTLELGDSALYLCASSLAFVRGATEAFFGQGTRLTVV.

The chain couples TRBV5-1 to TRBJ2-3, with D perhaps matching TRBD2 (6 bases). Trimming took off 1 base at V and 0 bases at J, with 15 bases between the two ends. The germline V gene encodes CDR1 SGHRS and CDR2 YFSETQ. The length of the CDR3 is 17 residues. The CDR3 loop reads CASSLMTGGASTDTQYF. The CDR3 nucleotides are TGCGCCAGCAGCTTGATGACTGGCGGGGCGAGCACAGATACGCAGTATTTT.